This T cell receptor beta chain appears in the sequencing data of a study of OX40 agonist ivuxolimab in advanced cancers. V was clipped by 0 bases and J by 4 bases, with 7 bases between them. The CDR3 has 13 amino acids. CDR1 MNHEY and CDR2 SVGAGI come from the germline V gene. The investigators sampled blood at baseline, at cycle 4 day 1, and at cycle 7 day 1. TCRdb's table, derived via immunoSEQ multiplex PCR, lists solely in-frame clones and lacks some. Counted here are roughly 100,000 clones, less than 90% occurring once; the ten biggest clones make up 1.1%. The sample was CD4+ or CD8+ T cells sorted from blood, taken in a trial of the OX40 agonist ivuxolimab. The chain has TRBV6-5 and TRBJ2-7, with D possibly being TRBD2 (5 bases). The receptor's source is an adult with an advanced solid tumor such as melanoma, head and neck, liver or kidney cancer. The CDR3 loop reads CASSYSRRYEQYF. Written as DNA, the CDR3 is TGTGCCAGCAGTTACTCGCGGAGGTACGAGCAGTACTTC.